This TCR beta chain was sequenced in a study of T cells in Graves' hyperthyroidism and ophthalmopathy. Across the study: Any treatment followed the collection of peripheral blood at initial diagnosis.

Patients aged 18 to 65 had newly diagnosed hyperthyroidism that had lasted under 2 months. The blood sample dates from first hyperthyroidism diagnosis, preceding any ophthalmopathy symptoms. This clonotype was counted ten times or more. TCR beta CDR3 regions were amplified from RNA transcripts. TCR CDR3 regions were first amplified by RT-PCR with HTBI primers. TCRdb re-called the multiplex PCR reads through MiXCR, storing one row per CDR3 protein. The sample holds more than 300,000 distinct CDR3 sequences, approximately 18% seen once. Germline lookup yields CDR1 WNHNN and CDR2 SYGVQD (reference sequence). The trim removed 5 bases at V and 4 bases at J, leaving 5 bases unmatched. This CDR3 has 14 amino acids.

Sequencing input: blood. The chain couples TRBV10-1 to TRBJ2-3; 8 bases are a match to TRBD1. The source is a woman between 25 and 40 years old with Graves' hyperthyroidism that later progressed to Graves' ophthalmopathy. CDR3 nucleotide sequence: TGCGCCAGCAGTCCGGGACAGGCCGCAGATACGCAGTATTTT. This encodes CASSPGQAADTQYF.